This T cell receptor beta chain was captured by sequencing in a study of graft-versus-host responses after intestinal transplantation. The method was immunoSEQ multiplex PCR; TCRdb's version includes in-frame clones alone and lacks a portion of them. The sample records under 9,500 clones, about 31% being singletons. J gave up 0 bases and V 1 base, and 0 bases lay outside the gene matches. CDR3 length: 14 residues. Germline CDR1 and CDR2: LNHNV and YYDKDF (reference sequence). This clone is categorized as medium-sized. This sequence joins TRBV15 and TRBJ2-7; TRBD2 agrees at 7 bases. Material: alloreactive CD4+ T cells from a mixed lymphocyte reaction culture, obtained before transplantation. Noted subset: CFSE-low proliferating T cells sorted from roughly six-day pre-transplant mixed lymphocyte reaction (GvH or HvG direction). This TCR was recovered from a human patient who was an organ donor for intestinal transplantation. CDR3 sequence: CATSRAGGSYEQYF. The CDR3 nucleotides are TGTGCCACCAGCAGAGCGGGGGGCTCCTACGAGCAGTACTTC.